These T cell receptor beta chains were read from a single sample in a study of blood T cell repertoires in COVID-19. Data came from immunoSEQ multiplex PCR; TCRdb stores just in-frame clones and leaves some out. The sample includes 200,000 to 250,000 clones, nearly 90% of them seen just once. Sequences were obtained from peripheral blood. The receptors shown here come from a woman aged 18 to 35 who had recovered from COVID-19. Both conserved end residues are part of each CDR3. A D gene is named only where the DNA matches it firmly. The size field is filled for only some rows; it gives once, few, many or a size class.

size	D	V	J	CDR3	DNA
-	-	TRBV30	TRBJ1-4	CAWSRSTNEKLFF	TGTGCCTGGAGTCGGTCAACTAATGAAAAACTGTTTTTT
-	-	TRBV9	TRBJ1-3	CASSVGDTIYF	TGTGCCAGCAGCGTAGGCGACACCATATATTTT
-	-	TRBV5-4	TRBJ2-7	CASSRAGGARKTYEQYF	TGTGCCAGCAGCCGGGCCGGGGGTGCCCGAAAGACCTACGAGCAGTACTTC
once	-	TRBV9	TRBJ2-3	CASSVEGWDTQYF	TGTGCCAGCAGCGTAGAGGGGTGGGATACGCAGTATTTT
-	TRBD2	TRBV4-1	TRBJ2-7	CASSHPGTSGRVGGEQYF	TGCGCCAGCAGCCATCCCGGGACTAGCGGGAGGGTCGGAGGTGAGCAGTACTTC
once	TRBD2	TRBV4-2	TRBJ2-2	CASSQDRLTSGSLNTGELFF	TGTGCCAGCAGCCAAGACAGATTGACTAGCGGGAGCCTAAACACCGGGGAGCTGTTTTTT
-	TRBD1	TRBV25-1	TRBJ1-2	CASSEYRQGDGYTF	TGTGCCAGCAGTGAGTACCGACAGGGGGATGGCTACACCTTC
-	TRBD2	TRBV20-1	TRBJ2-1	CSARVAGALFF	TGCAGTGCTAGGGTAGCGGGAGCCCTGTTCTTC
-	TRBD1	TRBV4-3	TRBJ1-1	CASSHPDRGGAEAFF	TGCGCCAGCAGCCATCCGGACAGGGGCGGTGCTGAAGCTTTCTTT
-	-	TRBV10-3	TRBJ2-7	CAIADAGYEQYF	TGTGCCATAGCGGACGCAGGCTACGAGCAGTACTTC
-	-	TRBV19	TRBJ2-1	CASSIDTGGAYNEQFF	TGTGCCAGTAGCATCGATACAGGGGGGGCCTACAATGAGCAGTTCTTC
-	TRBD1	TRBV3-1/TRBV3-2	TRBJ1-6	CASSQDRRTGLRGYNSPLHF	TGTGCCAGCAGCCAAGATCGAAGGACAGGCCTACGAGGGTATAATTCACCCCTCCACTTT
-	-	TRBV5-1	TRBJ2-7	CASSLLPGSYEQYF	TGCGCCAGCAGCTTGTTACCAGGCAGCTACGAGCAGTACTTC
-	TRBD1	TRBV15	TRBJ2-7	CATSRAGTGGVNEQYF	TGTGCCACCAGCAGAGCCGGGACAGGGGGTGTCAACGAGCAGTACTTC
-	TRBD1	TRBV7-6	TRBJ2-7	CASSPRTGSSEQYF	TGTGCCAGCAGCCCACGGACAGGGAGTTCCGAGCAGTACTTC
-	-	TRBV4-1	TRBJ2-7	CASRRTLRSSYEQYF	TGCGCCAGCAGACGGACTCTTAGAAGCTCCTACGAGCAGTACTTC
once	-	TRBV4-1	TRBJ1-3	CASSQGAQARNTIYF	TGCGCCAGCAGCCAAGGGGCACAGGCCAGGAACACCATATATTTT